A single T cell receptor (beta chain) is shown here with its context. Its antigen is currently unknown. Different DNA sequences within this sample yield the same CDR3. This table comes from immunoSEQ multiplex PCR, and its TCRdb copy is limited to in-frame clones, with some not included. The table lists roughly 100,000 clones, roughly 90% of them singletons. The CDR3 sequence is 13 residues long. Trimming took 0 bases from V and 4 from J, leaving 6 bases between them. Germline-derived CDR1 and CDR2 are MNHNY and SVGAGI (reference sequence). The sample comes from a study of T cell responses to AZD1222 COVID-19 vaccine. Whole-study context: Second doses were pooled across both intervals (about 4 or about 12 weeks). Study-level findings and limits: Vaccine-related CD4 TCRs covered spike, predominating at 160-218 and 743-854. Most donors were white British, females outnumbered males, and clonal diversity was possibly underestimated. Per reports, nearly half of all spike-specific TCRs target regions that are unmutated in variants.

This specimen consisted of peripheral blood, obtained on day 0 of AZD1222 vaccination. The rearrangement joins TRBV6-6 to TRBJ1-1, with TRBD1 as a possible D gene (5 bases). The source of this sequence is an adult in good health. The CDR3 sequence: CASSYSGGTEAFF. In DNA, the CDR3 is TGTGCCAGCAGTTACTCGGGGGGCACTGAAGCTTTCTTT.